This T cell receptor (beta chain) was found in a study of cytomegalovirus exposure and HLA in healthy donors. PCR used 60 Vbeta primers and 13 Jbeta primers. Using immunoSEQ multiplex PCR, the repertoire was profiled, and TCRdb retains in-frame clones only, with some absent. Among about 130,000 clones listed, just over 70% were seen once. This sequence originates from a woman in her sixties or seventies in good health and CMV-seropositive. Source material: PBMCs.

CDR3 sequence: CASSEFGDRSYSPLHF. The CDR3 bases are TGTGCCAGCAGTGAATTTGGGGACAGGAGCTATTCACCCCTCCACTTT. This rearrangement joins TRBV2 to TRBJ1-6, with 8 positions matching TRBD1. Germline lookup yields CDR1 SNHLY and CDR2 FYNNEI. With 2 bases clipped from V and 8 bases from J, the junction kept 8 bases outside the gene matches. This CDR3 is 16 amino acids long.